This T cell receptor beta chain was recorded in a study of early T cells in non-severe SARS-CoV-2 infection. As for the study in general: Chains were not paired, and sequencing was done on bulk RNA from unsorted whole blood.

Researchers tagged individual cDNA molecules with unique molecular identifiers. MiXCR, run by TCRdb on the 5' RACE reads, gives a single entry per CDR3 protein. The profile shows about 39,000 distinct CDR3 sequences, about 7% of them singletons. This clonotype has at least ten counts. This CDR3 is built from 14 residues. The J segment lost 4 bases and the V segment lost 3 bases, leaving 3 bases of the junction unmatched. The germline V gene encodes CDR1 PRHDT and CDR2 FYEKMQ (reference sequence). The source of this sequence is an adult who was a healthcare worker with PCR-confirmed SARS-CoV-2 infection or an uninfected control (not recorded which). This chain links TRBV13 with TRBJ1-1; TRBD1 matches at 9 bases. The material sequenced was whole blood. The CDR3 DNA reads as TGTGCCAGCAGCTTTGACAGGGGGTTCACTGAAGCTTTCTTT. Protein sequence: CASSFDRGFTEAFF.